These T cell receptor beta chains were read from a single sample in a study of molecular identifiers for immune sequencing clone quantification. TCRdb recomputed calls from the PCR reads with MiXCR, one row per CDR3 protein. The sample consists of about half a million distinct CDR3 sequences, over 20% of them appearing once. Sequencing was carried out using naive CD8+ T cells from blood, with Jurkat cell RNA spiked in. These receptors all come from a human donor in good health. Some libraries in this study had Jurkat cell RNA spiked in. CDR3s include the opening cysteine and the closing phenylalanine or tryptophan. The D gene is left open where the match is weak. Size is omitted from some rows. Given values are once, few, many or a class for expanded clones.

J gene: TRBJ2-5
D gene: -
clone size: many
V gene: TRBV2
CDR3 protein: CASDGKIKETQYF
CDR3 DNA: TGTGCCAGCGACGGGAAAATAAAAGAGACCCAGTACTTC

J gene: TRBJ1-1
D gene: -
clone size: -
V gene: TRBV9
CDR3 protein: CAGSERGGPEAFF
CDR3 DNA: TGTGCCGGCAGCGAAAGGGGGGGCCCTGAAGCTTTCTTT

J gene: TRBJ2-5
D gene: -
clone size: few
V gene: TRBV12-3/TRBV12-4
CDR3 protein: CASSLVIRETQYF
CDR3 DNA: TGTGCCAGCAGTTTAGTTATTCGGGAGACCCAGTACTTC

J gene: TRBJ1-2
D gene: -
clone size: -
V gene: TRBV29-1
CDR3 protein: CSVNGGTASYGYTF
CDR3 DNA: TGCAGCGTTAATGGCGGGACGGCTTCTTATGGCTACACCTTC

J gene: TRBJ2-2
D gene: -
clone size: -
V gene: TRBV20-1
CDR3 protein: CSARDEYSVGELFF
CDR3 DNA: TGCAGTGCTAGAGATGAGTATTCGGTAGGGGAGCTGTTTTTT

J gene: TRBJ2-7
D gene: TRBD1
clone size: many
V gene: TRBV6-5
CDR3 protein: CASSYSQGDYEQYF
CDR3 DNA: TGTGCCAGCAGTTACTCACAGGGGGACTACGAGCAGTACTTC

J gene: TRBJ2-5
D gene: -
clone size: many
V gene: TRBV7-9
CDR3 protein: CASRRTLQETQYF
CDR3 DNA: TGTGCCAGCAGAAGGACACTCCAAGAGACCCAGTACTTC

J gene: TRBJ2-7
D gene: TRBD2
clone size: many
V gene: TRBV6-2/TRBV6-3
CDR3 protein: CASSPGGTTEQYF
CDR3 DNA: TGTGCCAGCAGCCCGGGGGGGACTACCGAGCAGTACTTC

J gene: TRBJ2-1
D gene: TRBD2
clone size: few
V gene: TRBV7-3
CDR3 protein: CASSLSSGINEQFF
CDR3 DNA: TGTGCCAGCAGCTTAAGTAGCGGGATAAATGAGCAGTTCTTC

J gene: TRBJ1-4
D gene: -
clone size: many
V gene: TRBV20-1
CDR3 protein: CSASGQFATNEKLFF
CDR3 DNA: TGCAGTGCTAGTGGACAGTTTGCAACTAATGAAAAACTGTTTTTT

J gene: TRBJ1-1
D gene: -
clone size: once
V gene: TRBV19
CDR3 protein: CASGISVNTEAFF
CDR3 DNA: TGTGCCAGTGGTATCTCTGTGAACACTGAAGCTTTCTTT

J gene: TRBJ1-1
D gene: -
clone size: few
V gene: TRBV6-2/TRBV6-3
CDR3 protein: CASSWEGTVGNTEAFF
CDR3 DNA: TGTGCCAGCAGTTGGGAGGGAACTGTGGGGAACACTGAAGCTTTCTTT

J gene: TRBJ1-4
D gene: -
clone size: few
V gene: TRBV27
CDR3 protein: CASSLRGVGEKLFF
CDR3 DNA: TGTGCCAGCAGTTTACGGGGAGTGGGAGAAAAACTGTTTTTT

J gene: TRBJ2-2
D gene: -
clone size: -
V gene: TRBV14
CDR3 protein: CASSELSVTGELFF
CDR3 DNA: TGTGCCAGCAGCGAACTCTCGGTCACCGGGGAGCTGTTTTTT

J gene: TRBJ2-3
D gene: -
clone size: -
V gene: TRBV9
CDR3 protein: CASSVGGKDTQYF
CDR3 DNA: TGTGCCAGCAGCGTAGGCGGGAAGGATACGCAGTATTTT

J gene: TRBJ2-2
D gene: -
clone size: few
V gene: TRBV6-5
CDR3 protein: CASSYSFPGTWNTGELFF
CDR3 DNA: TGTGCCAGCAGTTACTCTTTCCCCGGGACATGGAACACCGGGGAGCTGTTTTTT

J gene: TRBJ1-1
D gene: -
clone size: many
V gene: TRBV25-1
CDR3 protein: CASSAGLHTEAFF
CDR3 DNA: TGTGCCAGCAGTGCTGGACTGCACACTGAAGCTTTCTTT

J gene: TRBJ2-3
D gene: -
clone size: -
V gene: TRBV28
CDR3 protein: CASSLRDFTSTDTQYF
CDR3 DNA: TGTGCCAGCAGTCTAAGGGACTTTACTAGCACAGATACGCAGTATTTT

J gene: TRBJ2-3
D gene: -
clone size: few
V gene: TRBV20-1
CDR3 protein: CSAIFLSVSTDTQYF
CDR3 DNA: TGCAGTGCTATTTTTCTCAGCGTAAGCACAGATACGCAGTATTTT

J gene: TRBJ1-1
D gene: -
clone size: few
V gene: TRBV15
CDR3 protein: CAARDTPNTEAFF
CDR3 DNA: TGTGCCGCCCGGGACACCCCGAACACTGAAGCTTTCTTT

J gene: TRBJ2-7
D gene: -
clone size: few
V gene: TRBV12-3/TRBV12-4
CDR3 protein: CASSFQAPYEQYF
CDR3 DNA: TGTGCCAGCAGTTTCCAGGCACCCTACGAGCAGTACTTC

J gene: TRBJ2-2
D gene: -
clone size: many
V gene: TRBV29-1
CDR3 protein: CSARTETGELFF
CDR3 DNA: TGCAGCGCCAGGACAGAGACCGGGGAGCTGTTTTTT

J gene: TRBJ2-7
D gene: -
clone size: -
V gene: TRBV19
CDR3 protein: CAGSLWGYEQYF
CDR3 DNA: TGTGCCGGTAGTTTGTGGGGCTACGAGCAGTACTTC

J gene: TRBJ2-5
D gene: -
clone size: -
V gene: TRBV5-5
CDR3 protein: CASSTRDIQETQYF
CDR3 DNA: TGTGCCAGCAGCACCCGGGACATCCAAGAGACCCAGTACTTC

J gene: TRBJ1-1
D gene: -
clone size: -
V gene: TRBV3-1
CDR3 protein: CASSQPGRMNTEAFF
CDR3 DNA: TGTGCCAGCAGCCAACCAGGACGGATGAACACTGAAGCTTTCTTT

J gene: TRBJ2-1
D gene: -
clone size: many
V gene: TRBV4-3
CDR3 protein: CASSQDRSGSPYNEQFF
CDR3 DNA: TGCGCCAGCAGCCAAGACCGATCGGGGTCCCCCTACAATGAGCAGTTCTTC

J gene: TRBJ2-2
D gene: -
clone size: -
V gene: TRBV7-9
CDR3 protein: CASSLVLLTGELSF
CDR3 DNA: TGTGCCAGCAGCTTAGTTTTGTTGACCGGGGAGCTGTCTTTT

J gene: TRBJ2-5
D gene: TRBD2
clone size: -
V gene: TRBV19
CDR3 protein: CASSIGGAGGQETQYF
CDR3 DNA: TGTGCCAGTAGTATAGGGGGGGCGGGGGGCCAAGAGACCCAGTACTTC

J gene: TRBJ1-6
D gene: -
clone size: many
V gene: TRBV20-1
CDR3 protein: CSAREEGSSYNSPLHF
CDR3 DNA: TGCAGTGCTAGAGAAGAGGGGAGCTCCTATAATTCACCCCTCCACTTT

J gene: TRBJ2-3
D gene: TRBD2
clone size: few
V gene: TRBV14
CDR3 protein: CASSQASSGRLADTQYF
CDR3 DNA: TGTGCCAGCAGCCAAGCGTCTAGCGGGAGGCTGGCAGATACGCAGTATTTT

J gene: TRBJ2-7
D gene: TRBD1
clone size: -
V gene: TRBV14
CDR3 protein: CASSPLGLQGPDSSEQYF
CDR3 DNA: TGTGCCAGCAGCCCTCTGGGCTTACAGGGGCCCGATTCTAGCGAGCAGTACTTC

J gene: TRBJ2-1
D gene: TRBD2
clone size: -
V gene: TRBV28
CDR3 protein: CASSGTRDYNEQFF
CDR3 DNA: TGTGCCAGCAGCGGGACTAGAGACTACAATGAGCAGTTCTTC

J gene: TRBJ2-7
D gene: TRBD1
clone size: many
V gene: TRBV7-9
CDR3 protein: CASSPGQGADEQYF
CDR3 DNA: TGTGCCAGCAGCCCCGGACAGGGGGCAGACGAGCAGTACTTC

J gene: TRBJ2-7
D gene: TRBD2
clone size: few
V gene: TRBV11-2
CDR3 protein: CASSFTSGYEQYF
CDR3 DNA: TGTGCCAGCAGCTTCACTAGCGGCTACGAGCAGTACTTC

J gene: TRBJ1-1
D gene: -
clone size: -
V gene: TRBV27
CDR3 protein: CASRTRTEASF
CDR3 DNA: TGTGCCAGCAGGACGCGCACTGAAGCTTCCTTT

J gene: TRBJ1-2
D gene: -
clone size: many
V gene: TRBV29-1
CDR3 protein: CSVDRQGYGYTF
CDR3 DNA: TGCAGCGTTGATCGGCAGGGCTATGGCTACACCTTC

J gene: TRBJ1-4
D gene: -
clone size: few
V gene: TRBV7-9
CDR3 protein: CASSLGGLLFF
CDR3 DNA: TGTGCCAGCAGCTTAGGGGGTCTACTGTTTTTT

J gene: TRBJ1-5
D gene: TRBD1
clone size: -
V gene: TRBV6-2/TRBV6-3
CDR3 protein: CASSTTGENQPQHF
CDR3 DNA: TGTGCCAGCAGTACGACAGGGGAAAATCAGCCCCAGCATTTT

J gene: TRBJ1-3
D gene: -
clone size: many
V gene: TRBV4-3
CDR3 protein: CASSQDLSGGMDTIYF
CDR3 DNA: TGCGCCAGCAGCCAAGATTTGAGTGGCGGGATGGACACCATATATTTT

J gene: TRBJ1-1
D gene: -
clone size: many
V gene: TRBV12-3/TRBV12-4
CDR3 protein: CASSPGNEAFF
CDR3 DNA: TGTGCCAGCAGTCCAGGAAATGAAGCTTTCTTT

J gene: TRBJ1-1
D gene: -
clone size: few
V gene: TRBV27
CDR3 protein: CASSLVGPGEAFF
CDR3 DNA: TGTGCCAGCAGTTTAGTAGGTCCCGGTGAAGCTTTCTTT

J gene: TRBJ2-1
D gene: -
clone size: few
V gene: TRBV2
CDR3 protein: CASSRTTYNEQFF
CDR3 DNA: TGTGCCAGCAGCAGGACTACCTACAATGAGCAGTTCTTC

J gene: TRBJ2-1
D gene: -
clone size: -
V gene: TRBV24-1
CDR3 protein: CATSDLLGDAQFF
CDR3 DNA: TGTGCCACCAGTGATTTGTTAGGGGACGCGCAGTTCTTC

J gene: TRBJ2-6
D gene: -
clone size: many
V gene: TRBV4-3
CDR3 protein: CASSQVFTGGDSGANVLTF
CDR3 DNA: TGCGCCAGCAGCCAAGTATTTACAGGGGGGGACTCTGGGGCCAACGTCCTGACTTTC

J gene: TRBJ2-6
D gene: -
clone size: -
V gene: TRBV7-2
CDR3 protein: CASSVGVSSGANVLTF
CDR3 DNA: TGTGCCAGCAGCGTTGGGGTGAGCTCTGGGGCCAACGTCCTGACTTTC

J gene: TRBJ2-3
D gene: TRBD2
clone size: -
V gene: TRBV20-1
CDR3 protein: CSAWMAGDPDTQYF
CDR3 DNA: TGCAGTGCCTGGATGGCGGGAGACCCAGATACGCAGTATTTT

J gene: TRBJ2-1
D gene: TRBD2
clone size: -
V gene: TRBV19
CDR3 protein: CASSVLAGGPGEQFF
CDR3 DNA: TGTGCCAGTAGTGTACTAGCGGGAGGGCCAGGTGAGCAGTTCTTC

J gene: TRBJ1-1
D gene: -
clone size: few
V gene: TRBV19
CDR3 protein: CASSIFGGTEAFF
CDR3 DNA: TGTGCCAGTAGTATTTTTGGGGGTACTGAAGCTTTCTTT

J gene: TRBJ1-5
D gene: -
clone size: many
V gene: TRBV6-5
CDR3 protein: CASSYDWGQPQHF
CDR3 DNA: TGTGCCAGCAGTTACGATTGGGGTCAGCCCCAGCATTTT

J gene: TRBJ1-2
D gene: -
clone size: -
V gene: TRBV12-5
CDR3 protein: CASGLVGGQLYGYTF
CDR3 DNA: TGTGCTAGTGGTTTGGTAGGAGGACAGCTCTATGGCTACACCTTC